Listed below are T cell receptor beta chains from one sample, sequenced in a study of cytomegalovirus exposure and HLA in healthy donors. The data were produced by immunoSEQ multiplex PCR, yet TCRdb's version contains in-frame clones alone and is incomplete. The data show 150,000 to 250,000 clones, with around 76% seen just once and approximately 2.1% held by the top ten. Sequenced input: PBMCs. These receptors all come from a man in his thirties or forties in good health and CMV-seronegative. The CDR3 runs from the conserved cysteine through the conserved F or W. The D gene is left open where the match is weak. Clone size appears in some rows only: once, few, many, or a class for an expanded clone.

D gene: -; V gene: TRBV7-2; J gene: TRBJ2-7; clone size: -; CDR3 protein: CASRGGYEQYF; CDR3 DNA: TGTGCCAGCAGAGGAGGATACGAGCAGTACTTC
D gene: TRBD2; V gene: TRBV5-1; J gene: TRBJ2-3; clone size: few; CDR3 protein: CASSLASGSTDTQYF; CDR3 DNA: TGCGCCAGCAGCTTGGCTAGCGGGAGCACAGATACGCAGTATTTT
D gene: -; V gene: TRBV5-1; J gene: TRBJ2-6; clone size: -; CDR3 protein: CASSLGQLSGANVLTF; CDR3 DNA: TGCGCCAGCAGCTTGGGACAGCTCTCTGGGGCCAACGTCCTGACTTTC
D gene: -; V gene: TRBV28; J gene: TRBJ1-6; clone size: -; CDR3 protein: CASSWDMVRANSPLHF; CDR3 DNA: TGTGCCAGCAGTTGGGACATGGTTAGGGCTAATTCACCCCTCCACTTT
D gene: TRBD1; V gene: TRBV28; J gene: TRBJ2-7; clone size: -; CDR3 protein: CASSPWTGLEQYF; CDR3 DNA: TGTGCCAGCAGTCCATGGACAGGGCTCGAGCAGTACTTC
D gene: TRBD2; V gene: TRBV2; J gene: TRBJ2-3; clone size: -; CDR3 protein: CASDRNIGTSVGTDTQYF; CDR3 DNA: TGTGCCAGCGATAGAAATATCGGGACTAGCGTTGGCACAGATACGCAGTATTTT
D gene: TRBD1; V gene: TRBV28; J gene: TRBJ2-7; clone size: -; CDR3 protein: CASSPDRVVYEQYF; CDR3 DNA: TGTGCCAGCAGTCCGGACAGGGTCGTCTACGAGCAGTACTTC
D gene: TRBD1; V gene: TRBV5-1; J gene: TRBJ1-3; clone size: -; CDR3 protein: CASTLTGGTGNTIYF; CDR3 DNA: TGCGCCAGCACCCTGACAGGGGGAACTGGAAACACCATATATTTT
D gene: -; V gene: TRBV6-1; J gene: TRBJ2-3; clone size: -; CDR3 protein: CASSEPNTQYF; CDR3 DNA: TGTGCCAGCAGTGAACCCAATACGCAGTATTTT
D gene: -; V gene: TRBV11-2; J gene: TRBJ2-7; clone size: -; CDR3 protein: CASRGLARGQYF; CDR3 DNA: TGTGCCAGCAGGGGGCTAGCGCGGGGGCAGTACTTC
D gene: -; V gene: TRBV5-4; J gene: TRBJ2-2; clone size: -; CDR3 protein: CASSQNTGELFF; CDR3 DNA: TGTGCCAGCAGCCAGAACACCGGGGAGCTGTTTTTT
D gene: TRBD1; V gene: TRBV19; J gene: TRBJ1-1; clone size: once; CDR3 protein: CASSTRQGGVNTEAFF; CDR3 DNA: TGTGCCAGTAGTACACGACAGGGTGGGGTGAACACTGAAGCTTTCTTT
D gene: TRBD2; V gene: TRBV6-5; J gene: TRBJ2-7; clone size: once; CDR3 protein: CASSSQASGREEQYF; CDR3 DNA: TGTGCCAGCAGTTCCCAGGCCAGCGGGAGGGAAGAGCAGTACTTC
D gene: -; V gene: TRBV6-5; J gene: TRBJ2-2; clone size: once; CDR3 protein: CASSYRGSETGELFF; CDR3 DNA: TGTGCCAGCAGTTACCGTGGGAGCGAAACCGGGGAGCTGTTTTTT
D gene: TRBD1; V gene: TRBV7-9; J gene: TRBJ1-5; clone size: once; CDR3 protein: CASSPDRAGDPRDQPQHF; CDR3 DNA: TGTGCCAGCAGCCCTGACAGGGCCGGGGATCCTCGCGATCAGCCCCAGCATTTT
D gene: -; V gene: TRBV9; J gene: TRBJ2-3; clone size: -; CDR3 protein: CASNRESTDTQYF; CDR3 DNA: TGTGCCAGCAATAGGGAGAGCACAGATACGCAGTATTTT
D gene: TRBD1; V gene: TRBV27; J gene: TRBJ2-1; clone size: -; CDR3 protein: CASSLRGQGGNEQFF; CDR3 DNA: TGTGCCAGCAGTTTAAGGGGACAGGGAGGCAATGAGCAGTTCTTC
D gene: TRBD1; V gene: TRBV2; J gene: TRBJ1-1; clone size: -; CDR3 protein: CASRKTGVVTEAFF; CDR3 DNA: TGTGCCAGCAGGAAGACAGGGGTGGTCACTGAAGCTTTCTTT
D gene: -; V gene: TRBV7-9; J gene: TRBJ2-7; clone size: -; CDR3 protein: CASSQTPGHYEQYF; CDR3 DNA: TGTGCCAGCAGCCAAACTCCGGGACACTACGAGCAGTACTTC
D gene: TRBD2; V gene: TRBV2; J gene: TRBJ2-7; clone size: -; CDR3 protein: CASSEAPSGYYEQYF; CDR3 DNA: TGTGCCAGCAGTGAAGCGCCTAGCGGCTACTACGAGCAGTACTTC
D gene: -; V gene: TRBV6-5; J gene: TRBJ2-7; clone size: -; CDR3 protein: CASSHLQGNFYEQYF; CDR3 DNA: TGTGCCAGCAGTCATCTACAGGGCAACTTCTACGAGCAGTACTTC
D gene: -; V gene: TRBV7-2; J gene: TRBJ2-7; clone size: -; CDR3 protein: CASSVDAVLEQYF; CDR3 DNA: TGTGCCAGCAGCGTCGATGCGGTACTCGAGCAGTACTTC